This is a list of T cell receptor beta chains from one sample in a study of cytomegalovirus exposure and HLA in healthy donors. Libraries were prepared by immunoSEQ multiplex PCR; TCRdb keeps only in-frame clonotypes and omits some of them. The table has about 160,000 clones, approximately 80% seen once; the top ten hold about 10%. Input material: PBMCs. All receptors derive from a man between 45 and 60 years old in good health and CMV-seropositive. Each CDR3 is given with its conserved first and last residue. D genes are given only for firm matches. Clone size appears in some rows only: once, few, many, or a class for an expanded clone.

clone size	V gene	J gene	D gene	CDR3 DNA	CDR3 protein
once	TRBV6-5	TRBJ2-7	NA	TGTGCCAGCAGTGCCCGACCGGAGGAGCAGTACTTC	CASSARPEEQYF
NA	TRBV4-2	TRBJ2-3	TRBD2	TGTGCCAGCAGCCAAGTTAAACTAGCGGGGGGGGAGGGGACAGATACGCAGTATTTT	CASSQVKLAGGEGTDTQYF
NA	TRBV7-6	TRBJ2-5	NA	TGTGCCAGCAGCTTACCGGAGACAGAGACCCAGTACTTC	CASSLPETETQYF
NA	TRBV6-5	TRBJ2-5	TRBD1	TGTGCCAGCAGCAGGGACAGGGAAGAGACCCAGTACTTC	CASSRDREETQYF
NA	TRBV19	TRBJ2-1	TRBD1	TGTGCCAGTAGTATGCCCCCGGGACAGGGTTACAATGAGCAGTTCTTC	CASSMPPGQGYNEQFF
NA	TRBV2	TRBJ1-1	TRBD1	TGTGCCAGCAACAAACAGGGGGCCGGGTATGAAGCTTTCTTT	CASNKQGAGYEAFF
NA	TRBV6-6	TRBJ1-3	NA	TGTGCCAGCAGAGGCTCACAGGGATACTCTGGAAACACCATATATTTT	CASRGSQGYSGNTIYF
NA	TRBV7-9	TRBJ2-7	NA	TGTGCCAGCAGCCCTGAGTACGAGCAGTACTTC	CASSPEYEQYF
NA	TRBV9	TRBJ1-4	TRBD1	TGTGCCAGCAGCGTTACCGGGACAGTTAATGAAAAACTGTTTTTT	CASSVTGTVNEKLFF
NA	TRBV18	TRBJ1-2	TRBD1	TGTGCCAGCTCTGATTCAGGGGGCCAGAGCTATGGCTACACCTTC	CASSDSGGQSYGYTF
NA	TRBV4-1	TRBJ2-2	NA	TGCGCCAGCAGCCCCGGCCGCGGCGGGGAGCTGTTTTTT	CASSPGRGGELFF
NA	TRBV18	TRBJ2-7	TRBD1	TGTGCCAGCTCACCACCCTCTCTGTCGGGACAGGGTGGCGAGCAGTACTTC	CASSPPSLSGQGGEQYF
NA	TRBV28	TRBJ2-5	TRBD2	TGTGCCAGCAGGGGCTGGGCTAGCGGGACCCCTGGGGAGACCCAGTACTTC	CASRGWASGTPGETQYF
NA	TRBV6-4	TRBJ2-1	TRBD2	TGTGCCAGCAGTGAAAGACTAGCGGGAGGGTACAATGAGCAGTTCTTC	CASSERLAGGYNEQFF
once	TRBV30	TRBJ2-4	NA	TGTGCCTGGGCCCCCGGGTTCCTAGCCAAAAACATTCAGTACTTC	CAWAPGFLAKNIQYF
NA	TRBV9	TRBJ2-7	TRBD2	TGTGCCAGCAGCGTATCTAGCGGGAGAGAAGAGCAGTACTTC	CASSVSSGREEQYF
NA	TRBV27	TRBJ2-4	TRBD2	TGTGCCAGCAGTCCTCAGGGGGGACTAGCCAAAAACAGTCAGTACTTC	CASSPQGGLAKNSQYF
NA	TRBV6-1	TRBJ1-2	TRBD1	TGTGCCAGCAGTGCACAGACAGGGGGGGCTGGCTACACCTTC	CASSAQTGGAGYTF
NA	TRBV14	TRBJ1-2	TRBD1	TGTGCCAGCAGCTTCACCGGGACAGGGGGCCTCTATGGCTACACCTTC	CASSFTGTGGLYGYTF
NA	TRBV2	TRBJ1-6	NA	TGTGCCAGCAGTGAAGACAGGTTTAATTCACCCCTCCACTTT	CASSEDRFNSPLHF
NA	TRBV5-1	TRBJ2-2	TRBD2	TGCGCCAGCAGCTTTAGCGGGAGAAGGGGGACCGGGGAGCTGTTTTTT	CASSFSGRRGTGELFF
NA	TRBV6-5	TRBJ1-2	NA	TGTGCCAGCACCTCGGGGGGACGTGCCCTCGGCTACACCTTC	CASTSGGRALGYTF
NA	TRBV7-2	TRBJ2-1	TRBD2	TGTGCCAGCAGCCCAAGGACTAGCGGGGTAGGTGAGCAGTTCTTC	CASSPRTSGVGEQFF
once	TRBV5-7	TRBJ1-4	TRBD1	TGTGCCAGCCGAGGGACAGGGGAGGATGAAAAACTGTTTTTT	CASRGTGEDEKLFF
NA	TRBV5-1	TRBJ2-1	NA	TGCGCCAGCAGCTTTTTTCGGGGGGCGCCATACAATGAGCAGTTCTTC	CASSFFRGAPYNEQFF
NA	TRBV30	TRBJ1-1	NA	TGTGCCTGGATCCCCCCCACGGGGATGAACACTGAAGCTTTCTTT	CAWIPPTGMNTEAFF
NA	TRBV7-6	TRBJ1-1	NA	TGTGCCAGCAGCTCACAGGGTGCGGGCACTGAAGCTTTCTTT	CASSSQGAGTEAFF
NA	TRBV11-2	TRBJ2-7	TRBD2	TGTGCCAGCAGCCCGGGACTAGCGGGAGGGTACGAGCAGTACTTC	CASSPGLAGGYEQYF
NA	TRBV5-6	TRBJ2-7	NA	TGTGCCAGCAGCTCAGGACAACGAACCTACGAGCAGTACTTC	CASSSGQRTYEQYF
NA	TRBV30	TRBJ1-1	TRBD1	TGTGCCAGACAGGGGATGAACACTGAAGCTTTCTTT	CARQGMNTEAFF
NA	TRBV9	TRBJ2-7	TRBD1	TGTGCCAGCAGCGTAGTTGGACAGGGGGGCTACGAGCAGTACTTC	CASSVVGQGGYEQYF
NA	TRBV6-6	TRBJ1-5	TRBD1	TGTGCCAGCAGTTACCGACAGGGCAGCAATCAGCCCCAGCATTTT	CASSYRQGSNQPQHF
once	TRBV25-1	TRBJ1-2	NA	TGTGCCAGCAGTTCCTCACAGGGCTACACCTTC	CASSSSQGYTF
NA	TRBV18	TRBJ2-7	NA	TGTGCCAGCTCTTCTTCCGGGACACTTTCCTACGAGCAGTACTTC	CASSSSGTLSYEQYF
NA	TRBV7-9	TRBJ1-2	TRBD1	TGTGCCAGCAGCTCGGGACAGGGGTGGGATGGCTACACCTTC	CASSSGQGWDGYTF
NA	TRBV7-2	TRBJ2-5	NA	TGTGCCAGCAGCAGAACAATTCTAGAAACAACAGAGACCCAGTACTTC	CASSRTILETTETQYF
NA	TRBV29-1	TRBJ2-1	NA	TGCAGCGTTGACTCTAGTTTAAGTGAGCAGTTCTTC	CSVDSSLSEQFF
NA	TRBV5-1	TRBJ2-5	NA	TGCGCCAGCAGGCGGGACGGGTACCAAGAGACCCAGTACTTC	CASRRDGYQETQYF
NA	TRBV30	TRBJ1-2	NA	TGTGCCTGGAGTGTTTGGGGGGGAGGCTACACCTTC	CAWSVWGGGYTF
NA	TRBV10-3	TRBJ2-3	NA	TGTGCCATCACCTTGGGCCCTTCTAGCACAGATACGCAGTATTTT	CAITLGPSSTDTQYF
NA	TRBV15	TRBJ1-1	NA	TGTGCCACCGCGGGGGGGCAGGGAAGCCCTGAAGCTTTCTTT	CATAGGQGSPEAFF
NA	TRBV28	TRBJ1-2	NA	TGTGCCAGCATGGGCGCCTATGGCTACACCTTC	CASMGAYGYTF
NA	TRBV6-1	TRBJ1-1	NA	TGTGCCAGCAGGTCGACGGGGAACACTGAAGCTTTCTTT	CASRSTGNTEAFF
NA	TRBV6-1	TRBJ1-6	TRBD1	TGTGCCAGCAGGGAAATGGACAGGAATTCACCCCTCCACTTT	CASREMDRNSPLHF
NA	TRBV21-1	TRBJ1-5	NA	TGTGCCAGCACCTTAAAAGGGGGCTATAGCAATCAGCCCCAGCATTTT	CASTLKGGYSNQPQHF
NA	TRBV6-4	TRBJ2-1	TRBD1	TGTGCCAGCAGTGCCCTCCCACAGGGGGCCGGATTCAATGAGCAGTTCTTC	CASSALPQGAGFNEQFF
once	TRBV5-1	TRBJ2-1	TRBD2	TGCGCCAGCAGCATAATTAGCGGGAGTCAATCCAATGAGCAGTTCTTC	CASSIISGSQSNEQFF
NA	TRBV7-9	TRBJ2-7	TRBD2	TGTGCCAGCAGCCCTCTAGCGGGGGGAACCTACGAGCAGTACTTC	CASSPLAGGTYEQYF
NA	TRBV20-1	TRBJ2-7	NA	TGCAGTGCTACTCTCCTCTACGAGCAGTACTTC	CSATLLYEQYF
NA	TRBV5-1	TRBJ2-5	TRBD1	TGCGCCAGCAGCCTAGGGACAGGGGGTGAGACCCAGTACTTC	CASSLGTGGETQYF
once	TRBV5-6	TRBJ2-2	NA	TGTGCCAGCAGCTTCGATCTCGGGAGCACCGGGGAGCTGTTTTTT	CASSFDLGSTGELFF